One and the same sample provided the 9 T cell receptor beta chains below, sequenced in a study of cytomegalovirus exposure and HLA in healthy donors. Vbeta (60) and Jbeta (13) primers were used in the PCR. Profiled with immunoSEQ multiplex PCR; TCRdb holds only in-frame clones, not every one. The table includes over 95,000 clones, roughly three quarters detected once. Sequencing was done on a sample of PBMCs. The origin of the receptors is a female donor in good health and CMV-seronegative.

As to this clone: One end of the junction does not line up with germline, which may come from a read error. This chain connects TRBV6-1 to TRBJ2-7, with 7 nucleotides matching TRBD2. Germline CDR1 is MNHNS and CDR2 is SASEGT. The length of the CDR3 is 13 residues. For the CDR3, the DNA is TGTGCCAGCAGCGAAGGGACTACCTACGAGCAGTACTTC. Translated, it gives CASSEGTTYEQYF.

V is TRBV30 and J is TRBJ1-3; TRBD1 might be the D (5 bases). The length of the CDR3 is 12 residues. Trimming removed 2 bases at V and 6 bases at J, with 8 bases between. Germline V CDR1 and CDR2: GTSNPN, SVGIG (reference sequence). Here the CDR3 DNA reads TGTGCCTGGAGTAGGGGCCTAAACACCATATATTTT. This codes for CAWSRGLNTIYF.

The gene calls are TRBV7-9 and TRBJ2-7; TRBD1 aligns across 7 bases. The CDR3 is 14 residues long. J lost 4 bases, V lost 3 bases, and 6 bases had no gene match. Germline CDR1 is SEHNR and CDR2 is FQNEAQ (reference sequence). The CDR3: CASSFSGQLYEQYF. DNA of the CDR3: TGTGCCAGCAGCTTCTCGGGACAGCTATACGAGCAGTACTTC.

V gene TRBV6-1 combines with J gene TRBJ2-7, with 7 bases fitting TRBD1. Germline-derived CDR1 and CDR2 are MNHNS and SASEGT. This CDR3 has 13 amino acids. The ends lost 4 bases at V and 2 bases at J; junction bases unmatched: 2. The CDR3 DNA follows: TGTGCCAGCAGTGGGACAGGCACCTACGAGCAGTACTTC. It codes for CASSGTGTYEQYF.

The chain recombines TRBV5-8 with TRBJ2-7; TRBD1 matches at 8 bases. Unmatched junction bases numbered 16, after V lost 5 bases and J lost 6 bases. The CDR3 is made up of 16 amino acids. From germline, CDR1 is SGHTS and CDR2 YDEGEE. CDR3 amino acids: CASSLSGTGDPGEQYF. The CDR3 coding sequence is TGTGCCAGCAGTCTTTCCGGGACAGGCGACCCGGGCGAGCAGTACTTC.

This clone appeared a few times. The chain combines TRBV5-6 with TRBJ2-2; 11 nucleotides agree with TRBD2. The germline V gene encodes CDR1 SGHDT and CDR2 YYEEEE. The CDR3 runs to 16 residues. V lost 3 bases to trimming and J lost 3 bases; unmatched junction nucleotides: 4. The CDR3 is CASSSLAGGDTGELFF. Written as DNA, the CDR3 is TGTGCCAGCAGCTCCTTAGCGGGAGGGGACACCGGGGAGCTGTTTTTT.

This chain joins TRBV14 and TRBJ2-7, with 9 bases lining up with TRBD1. Germline assignment: CDR1 SGHDN and CDR2 FVKESK. The CDR3 is 16 residues long. Germline trimming cut 4 bases from V and 5 bases from J; bases unmatched to any gene: 12. CDR3 nucleotides: TGTGCCAGCAGCCGAAGTTCACAGGGGGCTCGGGACGAGCAGTACTTC. Its protein is CASSRSSQGARDEQYF.

V gene TRBV15 combines with J gene TRBJ2-7, with 7 positions matching TRBD1. V lost 0 bases to trimming and J lost 9 bases; unmatched junction nucleotides: 8. The CDR3 length is 14 residues. Germline-derived CDR1 and CDR2 are LNHNV and YYDKDF (reference sequence). The CDR3 bases are TGTGCCACCAGCAGAGACAGGGGGTACGGGCCGCAGTACTTC. Translation: CATSRDRGYGPQYF.

V gene TRBV30 combines with J gene TRBJ2-3, with 13 bases lining up with TRBD2. This CDR3 contains 15 residues. Per germline, CDR1 GTSNPN and CDR2 SVGIG (reference sequence). The J segment lost 9 bases and the V segment lost 2 bases, leaving 8 bases of the junction unmatched. The CDR3 spells CAWSLAGTSGATQYF. As DNA, the CDR3 is TGTGCCTGGAGTCTCGCCGGGACTAGCGGGGCGACGCAGTATTTT.